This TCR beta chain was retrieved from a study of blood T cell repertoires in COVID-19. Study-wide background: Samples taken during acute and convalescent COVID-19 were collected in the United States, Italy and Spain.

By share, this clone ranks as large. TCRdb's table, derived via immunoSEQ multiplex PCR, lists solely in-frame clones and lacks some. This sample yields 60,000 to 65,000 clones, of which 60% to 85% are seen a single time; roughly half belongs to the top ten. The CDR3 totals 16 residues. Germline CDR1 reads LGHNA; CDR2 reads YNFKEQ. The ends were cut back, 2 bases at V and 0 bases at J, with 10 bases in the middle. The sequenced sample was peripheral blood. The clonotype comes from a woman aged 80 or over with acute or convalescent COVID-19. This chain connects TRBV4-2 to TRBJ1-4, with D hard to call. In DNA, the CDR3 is TGTGCCAGCAGCCAAACGCGGCTTGCAACTAATGAAAAACTGTTTTTT. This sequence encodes CASSQTRLATNEKLFF.